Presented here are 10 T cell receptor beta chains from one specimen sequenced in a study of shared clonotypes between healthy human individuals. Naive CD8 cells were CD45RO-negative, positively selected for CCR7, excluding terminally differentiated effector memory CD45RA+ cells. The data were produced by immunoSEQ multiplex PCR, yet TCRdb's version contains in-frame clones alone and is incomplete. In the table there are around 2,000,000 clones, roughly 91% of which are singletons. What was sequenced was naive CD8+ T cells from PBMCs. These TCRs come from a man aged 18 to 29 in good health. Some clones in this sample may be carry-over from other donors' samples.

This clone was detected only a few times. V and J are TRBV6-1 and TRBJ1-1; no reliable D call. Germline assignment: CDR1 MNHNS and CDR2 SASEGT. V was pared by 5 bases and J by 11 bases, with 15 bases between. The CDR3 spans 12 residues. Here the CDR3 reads CASSLLQAVAFF. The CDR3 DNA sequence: TGTGCCAGCAGTCTGCTCCAGGCAGTGGCTTTCTTT.

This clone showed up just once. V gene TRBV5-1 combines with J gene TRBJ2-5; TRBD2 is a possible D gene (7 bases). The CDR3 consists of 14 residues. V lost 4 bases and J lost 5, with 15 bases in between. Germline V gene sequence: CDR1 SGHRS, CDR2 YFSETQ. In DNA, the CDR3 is TGCGCCAGCAGCGGAAAGGGGGGGTGGGAGACCCAGTACTTC. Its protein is CASSGKGGWETQYF.

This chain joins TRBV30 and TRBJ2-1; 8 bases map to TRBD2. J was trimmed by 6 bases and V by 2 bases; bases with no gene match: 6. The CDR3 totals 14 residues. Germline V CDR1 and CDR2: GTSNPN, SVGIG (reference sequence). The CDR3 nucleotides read TGTGCCTGGAGTCGGGGCGGGGGGCTCAATGAGCAGTTCTTC. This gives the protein CAWSRGGGLNEQFF.

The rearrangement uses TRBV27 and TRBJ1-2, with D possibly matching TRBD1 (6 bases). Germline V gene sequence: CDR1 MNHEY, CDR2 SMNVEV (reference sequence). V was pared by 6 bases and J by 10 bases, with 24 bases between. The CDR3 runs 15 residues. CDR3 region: CASRDSPGAIWDYTF. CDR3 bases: TGTGCCAGCAGGGACAGTCCTGGCGCTATATGGGACTACACCTTC.

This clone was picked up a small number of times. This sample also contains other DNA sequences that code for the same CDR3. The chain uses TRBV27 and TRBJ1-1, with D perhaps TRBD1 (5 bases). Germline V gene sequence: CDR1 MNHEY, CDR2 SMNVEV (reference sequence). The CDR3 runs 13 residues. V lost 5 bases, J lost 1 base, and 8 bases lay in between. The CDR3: CASSPQGNTEAFF. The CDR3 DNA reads TGTGCCAGCAGTCCCCAGGGGAACACTGAAGCTTTCTTT.

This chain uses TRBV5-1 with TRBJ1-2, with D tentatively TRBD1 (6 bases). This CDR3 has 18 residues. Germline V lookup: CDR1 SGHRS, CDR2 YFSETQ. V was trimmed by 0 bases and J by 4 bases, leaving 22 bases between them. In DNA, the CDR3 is TGCGCCAGCAGCTTGGAACCGGGACACCTCGTCGGACCCTATGGCTACACCTTC. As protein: CASSLEPGHLVGPYGYTF. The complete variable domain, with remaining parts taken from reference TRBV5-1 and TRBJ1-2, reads KAGVTQTPRYLIKTRGQQVTLSCSPISGHRSVSWYQQTPGQGLQFLFEYFSETQRNKGNFPGRFSGRQFSNSRSEMNVSTLELGDSALYLCASSLEPGHLVGPYGYTFGSGTRLTVV.

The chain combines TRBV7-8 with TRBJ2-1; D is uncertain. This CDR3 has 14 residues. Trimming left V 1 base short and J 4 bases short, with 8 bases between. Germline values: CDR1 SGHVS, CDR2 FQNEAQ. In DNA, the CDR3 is TGTGCCAGCAGCTTAGACCCAGTTTACAATGAGCAGTTCTTC. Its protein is CASSLDPVYNEQFF.

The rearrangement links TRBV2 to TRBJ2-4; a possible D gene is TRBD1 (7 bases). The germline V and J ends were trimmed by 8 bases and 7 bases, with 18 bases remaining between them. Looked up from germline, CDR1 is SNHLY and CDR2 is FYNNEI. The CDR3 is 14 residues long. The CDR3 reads CASRGDSLLNIQYF. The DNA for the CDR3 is TGTGCCAGCCGCGGGGACAGCCTTCTGAACATTCAGTACTTC.

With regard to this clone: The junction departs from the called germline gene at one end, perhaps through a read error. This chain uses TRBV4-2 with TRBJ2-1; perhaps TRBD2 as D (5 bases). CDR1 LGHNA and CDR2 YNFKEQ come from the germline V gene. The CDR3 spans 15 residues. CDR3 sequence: CASSQELLTTTPTVF. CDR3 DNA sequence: TGTGCCAGCAGCCAAGAGCTTCTGACTACCACTCCTACAGTCTTC.

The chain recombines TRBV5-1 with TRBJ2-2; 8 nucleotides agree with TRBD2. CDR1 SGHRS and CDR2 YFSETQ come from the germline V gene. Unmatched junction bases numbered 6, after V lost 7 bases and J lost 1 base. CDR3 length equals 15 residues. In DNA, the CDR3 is TGCGCCAGCGGGGGACTAGTTCAGAACACCGGGGAGCTGTTTTTT. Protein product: CASGGLVQNTGELFF.